Presented here are 27 T cell receptor beta chains from one specimen sequenced in a study of blood T cells in healthy people across ages. Through a sample-barcoded 5' primer and a J-beta primer mix, a second PCR was run for roughly 6 to 11 cycles. One entry per CDR3 protein results from TCRdb running MiXCR on the 5' RACE reads. The repertoire holds 600,000 to 1,000,000 distinct CDR3 sequences, with over 45% as singletons. Sequencing was performed on blood. Receptors were obtained from a man between 25 and 39 years old in good health.

There are a few counts of this clonotype. The V gene is TRBV5-1, the J gene TRBJ1-2, with 8 bases aligning to TRBD1. V was clipped by 4 bases and J by 3 bases; unmatched bases: 2. Germline CDR1 and CDR2: SGHRS and YFSETQ. The CDR3 contains 13 residues. The CDR3 DNA sequence: TGCGCCAGCAGCGGACAGGGTTACTATGGCTACACCTTC. It yields the protein CASSGQGYYGYTF.

The rearrangement joins TRBV3-1 to TRBJ2-7, with a weak D call TRBD2 (5 bases). This CDR3 spans 14 amino acids. Germline lookup yields CDR1 LGHDT and CDR2 YNNKEL (reference sequence). Between the trimmed V and J ends, which lost 6 bases and 2 bases, there was a span of 14 bases. CDR3: CASSQYGEPYEQYF. The CDR3 DNA reads as TGTGCCAGCAGTCAGTACGGGGAGCCCTACGAGCAGTACTTC.

V is TRBV18 and J is TRBJ1-1; tentative D call: TRBD1 (5 bases). Trimming stripped 6 bases from V and 7 bases from J, with 12 bases between. The CDR3 totals 12 residues. Germline CDR1 is KGHSH and CDR2 is LQKENI. The CDR3, as DNA: TGTGCCAGCTCCCCGGAGGGGCTTGAAGCTTTCTTT. Its translation is CASSPEGLEAFF.

The genes are TRBV13 and TRBJ2-1; D may correspond to TRBD1 or TRBD2 (6 bases each). CDR1 is PRHDT and CDR2 is FYEKMQ in the germline V gene (reference sequence). This CDR3 is 17 amino acids long. V shed 1 base and J shed 5 bases, with 18 bases lying between them. CDR3 loop: CASSLDPRGRRDNEQFF. CDR3 in DNA: TGTGCCAGCAGCTTAGACCCCCGGGGGCGGCGCGACAATGAGCAGTTCTTC.

The V and J genes are TRBV29-1 and TRBJ2-7; D remains ambiguous. Germline V gene lookup returns CDR1 SQVTM and CDR2 ANQGSEA. The CDR3 is 12 residues long. The V end was cut by 2 bases, the J end by 5 bases, with 10 bases between. The CDR3 DNA reads as TGCAGCGTTGAAAGCTTGTCCAACGAGCAGTACTTC. Encoded protein: CSVESLSNEQYF.

This clonotype showed up just once. This sequence joins TRBV3-1 and TRBJ1-6; D perhaps matches TRBD1 (6 bases). CDR3 size: 14 residues. CDR1 is LGHDT and CDR2 is YNNKEL in the germline V gene (reference sequence). Between the trimmed V and J ends, which lost 4 bases and 7 bases, there was a span of 11 bases. The CDR3 bases are TGTGCCAGCAGCCCCGGGACACCGAATTCACCCCTCCACTTT. Encoded protein: CASSPGTPNSPLHF.

This clonotype was seen just once. The V call is TRBV20-1, the J call TRBJ2-7; weak D call: TRBD2 (6 bases). Between the trimmed V and J ends, which lost 5 bases and 3 bases, there was a span of 20 bases. Germline V CDR1 and CDR2: DFQATT, SNEGSKA (reference sequence). The CDR3 totals 15 residues. CDR3 region: CSAPSPPGGNYEQYF. The CDR3 bases are TGCAGTGCTCCGTCGCCCCCCGGGGGTAACTACGAGCAGTACTTC.

The chain employs TRBV6-1 and TRBJ1-1, with D possibly being TRBD1 (6 bases). Trimming left V 6 bases short and J 2 bases short, with 16 bases between. The germline gives CDR1 MNHNS, CDR2 SASEGT. This CDR3 has 15 residues. The DNA for the CDR3 is TGTGCCAGCAGGAAACAGGGAAATTCCAACACTGAAGCTTTCTTT. Translating gives CASRKQGNSNTEAFF.

The genes are TRBV6-5 and TRBJ1-5; 7 bases are shared with TRBD1. Trimming at V came to 6 bases and at J to 2 bases, leaving 7 bases not matched to a gene. The germline gives CDR1 MNHEY, CDR2 SVGAGI. This CDR3 has 15 residues. The CDR3 DNA sequence: TGTGCCAGCAGCCCCGTCGGGACAGGCAATCAGCCCCAGCATTTT. Its translation: CASSPVGTGNQPQHF.

The genes are TRBV27 and TRBJ2-7, with 8 bases matching TRBD2. V was clipped by 9 bases and J by 7 bases; unmatched bases: 14. Germline V gives CDR1 MNHEY, CDR2 SMNVEV (reference sequence). The CDR3 covers 14 residues. CDR3 DNA sequence: TGTGCCAGTCAAGTGCCGGGGGGGTACAATGAGCAGTACTTC. Translation: CASQVPGGYNEQYF.

The chain uses TRBV15 and TRBJ2-5; the D call may be TRBD1 or TRBD2 (5 bases each). The germline gives CDR1 LNHNV, CDR2 YYDKDF (reference sequence). This CDR3 is built from 14 residues. V gave up 3 bases and J gave up 5 bases, with 13 bases separating them. This CDR3 is CATSRDFGTETQYF. CDR3 sequence (DNA): TGTGCCACCAGCAGGGACTTCGGGACGGAGACCCAGTACTTC. The entire variable domain, with the rest obtained from reference TRBV15 and TRBJ2-5, is as follows: DAMVIQNPRYQVTQFGKPVTLSCSQTLNHNVMYWYQQKSSQAPKLLFHYYDKDFNNEADTPDNFQSRRPNTSFCFLDIRSPGLGDTAMYLCATSRDFGTETQYFGPGTRLLVL.

The V gene is TRBV20-1, the J gene TRBJ2-1; 13 bases agree with TRBD2. CDR3 length: 15 residues. The junction had 6 bases not matched to a gene; V was cut back by 6 bases and J by 4 bases. Per germline, CDR1 DFQATT and CDR2 SNEGSKA (reference sequence). Here the CDR3 reads CSAPLTSGGYNEQFF. The CDR3 DNA reads as TGCAGTGCCCCTTTGACTAGCGGGGGGTACAATGAGCAGTTCTTC.

The chain has TRBV7-8 and TRBJ1-6; perhaps TRBD1 as D (5 bases). The CDR3 consists of 14 residues. CDR1 is SGHVS, CDR2 FQNEAQ, per germline. The germline V and J ends were trimmed by 5 bases and 10 bases, with 15 bases remaining between them. CDR3 residues: CASSPRPGYSPLHF. DNA of the CDR3: TGTGCCAGCAGCCCTCGACCAGGGTACTCACCCCTCCACTTT.

The chain employs TRBV20-1 and TRBJ2-5; tentatively, D is TRBD1 or TRBD2 (6 bases each). The closer fit of TRBJ2-7 to the DNA end suggests the J call may be wrong. Germline CDR1 reads DFQATT; CDR2 reads SNEGSKA (reference sequence). There are 14 residues in the CDR3. CDR3 residues: CSAHGTQGGYEQYF. The CDR3 DNA reads as TGCAGTGCCCACGGAACACAGGGAGGCTACGAGCAGTACTTC.

The V and J genes are TRBV6-2 or TRBV6-3 and TRBJ2-5, with TRBD2 matching 7 bases. Trimming removed 2 bases from V and 5 bases from J; junction bases left unmatched: 8. Germline V gives CDR1 MNHEY, CDR2 SVGEGT. CDR3 length: 15 residues. The CDR3 nucleotides read TGTGCCAGCAGTTACGGGGTGACTAGCAGGGAGACCCAGTACTTC. Its translation is CASSYGVTSRETQYF.

V is TRBV10-3 and J is TRBJ2-2; D is possibly TRBD2 (5 bases). Germline V gene lookup returns CDR1 ENHRY and CDR2 SYGVKD. Trimming removed 6 bases from V and 8 bases from J, with 7 bases in between. The CDR3 runs 11 residues. CDR3 sequence: CAISPGGELFF. For the CDR3, the DNA is TGTGCCATCAGCCCGGGGGGGGAGCTGTTTTTT.

The chain recombines TRBV9 with TRBJ1-2, with a weak D call TRBD1 (6 bases). The CDR3 has 14 amino acids. Per germline, CDR1 SGDLS and CDR2 YYNGEE. The ends were cut back, 3 bases at V and 4 bases at J, with 13 bases in the middle. This CDR3 reads CASSANRATYGYTF. The CDR3 nucleotides read TGTGCCAGCAGCGCGAACAGGGCCACCTATGGCTACACCTTC.

The CDR3 loop reads CASSLVYSGGGSYNEQFF. For the CDR3, the DNA is TGTGCCAGCAGCTTGGTATACAGCGGGGGAGGTAGTTACAATGAGCAGTTCTTC. The J gene is TRBJ2-1, the V gene TRBV5-5, with 8 bases identical to TRBD2. Germline V gene lookup returns CDR1 SGHKS and CDR2 YYEKEE (reference sequence). The CDR3 consists of 18 residues. The junction had 12 bases not matched to a gene; V was cut back by 0 bases and J by 4 bases.

As DNA, the CDR3 is TGCAGCGCTCTCGGCTATGAGCAGTTCTTC. As protein: CSALGYEQFF. This sequence joins TRBV29-1 and TRBJ2-1, with no clear D. CDR1 is SQVTM and CDR2 is ANQGSEA in the germline V gene. V was shortened by 7 bases and J by 8 bases, with 9 bases between the two germline ends. The CDR3 runs 10 residues.

A word on this clonotype: Germline and junction disagree at one end, which may indicate a read error. The chain is built from TRBV6-5 and TRBJ2-3; maybe TRBD2 (5 bases). CDR1 MNHEY and CDR2 SVGAGI come from the germline V gene. This CDR3 has 16 residues. The CDR3 DNA reads TGTGCCAGCAGTTCGCCCAGGCTAGCTGGCACAGATACACAGTATTTT. It codes for CASSSPRLAGTDTQYF.

There are a few counts of this clonotype. This chain uses TRBV20-1 with TRBJ2-5; D gene ambiguous. The CDR3 extends over 11 amino acids. Trimming removed 1 base at V and 7 bases at J, with 7 bases between. CDR1 and CDR2 from the germline V gene are DFQATT and SNEGSKA (reference sequence). The CDR3 bases are TGCAGTGCTAGAGGCACGGGGACCCAGTACTTC. Amino acid sequence: CSARGTGTQYF.

The CDR3 nucleotides are TGTGCCATCCAAGCGAAAGGACACACGAACACCGGGGAGCTGTTTTTT. The encoded protein is CAIQAKGHTNTGELFF. This sequence joins TRBV7-6 and TRBJ2-2, with D perhaps TRBD1 (5 bases). Trimming cost V 10 bases and J 0 bases, with 18 bases left between them. The CDR3 has 16 amino acids. CDR1 is SGHVS and CDR2 is FNYEAQ in the germline V gene. Full variable domain (missing parts from reference TRBV7-6 and TRBJ2-2): GAGVSQSPRYKVTKRGQDVALRCDPISGHVSLYWYRQALGQGPEFLTYFNYEAQQDKSGLPNDRFSAERPEGSISTLTIQRTEQRDSAMYRCAIQAKGHTNTGELFFGEGSRLTVL.

The chain combines TRBV7-9 with TRBJ1-2; tentatively, D is TRBD1 (6 bases). Trimming shortened V by 4 bases and J by 6 bases, and 15 bases separated the two germline ends. This CDR3 is built from 14 residues. Germline V gives CDR1 SEHNR, CDR2 FQNEAQ (reference sequence). The CDR3 reads CASSYRTALHGYTF. DNA of the CDR3: TGTGCCAGCAGCTACCGGACAGCGCTCCATGGCTACACCTTC.

The chain has TRBV7-9 and TRBJ2-1; TRBD2 agrees at 11 bases. Germline V lookup: CDR1 SEHNR, CDR2 FQNEAQ (reference sequence). CDR3 size: 17 residues. Unmatched junction bases numbered 15, after V lost 4 bases and J lost 10 bases. CDR3 DNA: TGTGCCAGCAGCTCACCCCCGGCTAGCGGGGGGCGGAGAGAGCAGTTCTTC. Translating it yields CASSSPPASGGRREQFF.

The rearrangement uses TRBV7-2 and TRBJ2-1; 11 bases match TRBD2. There are 15 residues in the CDR3. CDR1 is SGHTA, CDR2 FQGNSA, per germline. V lost 5 bases and J lost 9; bases outside the gene matches: 9. Here the CDR3 DNA reads TGTGCCAGCAGCGGAATTCTGCTAGCGGGGGGTGAGCAGTTCTTC. Amino acid sequence: CASSGILLAGGEQFF.

The chain uses TRBV5-1 and TRBJ2-1, with D unresolved. From germline, CDR1 is SGHRS and CDR2 YFSETQ. V lost 0 bases and J lost 10, with 8 bases in between. The CDR3 runs 12 residues. CDR3 sequence: CASSLASREQFF. The CDR3 nucleotides are TGCGCCAGCAGCTTGGCCTCGCGGGAGCAGTTCTTC.

Remarks on this clonotype: One end of the junction does not line up with germline, which may come from a read error. The J gene is TRBJ2-7, the V gene TRBV6-5; D is possibly TRBD1 or TRBD2 (5 bases each). The CDR3 is made up of 15 amino acids. Looked up from germline, CDR1 is MNHEY and CDR2 is SVGAGI. The CDR3 loop reads CASSYSPGRVYEQYF. The DNA for the CDR3 is TGTGCCAGCAGCTACTCTCCGGGGCGGGTCTACGAGCAGTACTTC.